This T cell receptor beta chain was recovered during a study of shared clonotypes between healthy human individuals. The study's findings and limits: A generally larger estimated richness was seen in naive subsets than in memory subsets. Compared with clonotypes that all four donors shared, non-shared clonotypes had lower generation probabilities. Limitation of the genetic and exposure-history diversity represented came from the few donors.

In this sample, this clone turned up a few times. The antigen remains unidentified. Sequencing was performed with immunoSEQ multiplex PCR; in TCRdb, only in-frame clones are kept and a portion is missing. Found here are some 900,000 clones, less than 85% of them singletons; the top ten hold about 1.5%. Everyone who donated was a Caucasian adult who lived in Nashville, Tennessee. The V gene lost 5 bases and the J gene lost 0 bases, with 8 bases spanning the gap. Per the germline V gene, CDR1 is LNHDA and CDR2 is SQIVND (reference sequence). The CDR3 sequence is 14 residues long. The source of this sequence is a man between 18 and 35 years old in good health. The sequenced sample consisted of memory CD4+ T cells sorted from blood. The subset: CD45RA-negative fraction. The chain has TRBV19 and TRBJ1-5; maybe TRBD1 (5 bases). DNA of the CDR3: TGTGCCAGTAGTGACAGCTATAGCAATCAGCCCCAGCATTTT. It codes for CASSDSYSNQPQHF.